This entry is about one T cell receptor beta chain. The data belong to a study of blood T cell repertoires in COVID-19. Generated by immunoSEQ multiplex PCR, the TCRdb table keeps only in-frame clones and is missing some. The sample yields under 150,000 clones, around 85% seen once. This CDR3 has 14 residues. Losses at the gene ends were 10 bases for V and 6 bases for J; bases not matched to a gene: 10. In germline, CDR1 is SGHNT, CDR2 YYREEE (reference sequence). The sequence was obtained from a woman aged 55-70 years with COVID-19, enrolled during active disease. What was sequenced was peripheral blood. The chain recombines TRBV5-4 with TRBJ2-2; 9 bases are a match to TRBD1. CDR3: CAARGQGRSGELFF. The DNA of the CDR3 is TGTGCCGCGAGGGGACAGGGCCGTTCCGGGGAGCTGTTTTTT. Using reference TRBV5-4 and TRBJ2-2 for the parts outside the CDR3, the full variable domain is ETGVTQSPTHLIKTRGQQVTLRCSSQSGHNTVSWYQQALGQGPQFIFQYYREEENGRGNFPPRFSGLQFPNYSSELNVNALELDDSALYLCAARGQGRSGELFFGEGSRLTVL.